These 15 T cell receptor beta chains originate from one sample sequenced in a study of T cell responses to AZD1222 COVID-19 vaccine. The assay was immunoSEQ multiplex PCR, and TCRdb's table has in-frame clones only and misses some. The sample lists over 95,000 clones; more than 70% were seen once. The input for sequencing was peripheral blood, taken 28 days after the second AZD1222 dose. These receptors came from an adult who received the AZD1222 COVID-19 vaccine.

This rearrangement joins TRBV27 to TRBJ1-1; no reliable D call. V gave up 6 bases and J gave up 1 base, with 3 bases separating them. The CDR3 contains 11 residues. Germline V gives CDR1 MNHEY, CDR2 SMNVEV (reference sequence). CDR3 bases: TGTGCCAGCAGAAAGAACACTGAAGCTTTCTTT. This encodes CASRKNTEAFF.

The CDR3 protein is CASSLSPGTGKAQHF. CDR3 coding DNA: TGTGCCAGCAGTTTAAGTCCCGGGACAGGGAAGGCCCAGCATTTT. V and J are TRBV28 and TRBJ1-5; TRBD1 agrees at 9 bases. The length of the CDR3 is 15 residues. V gave up 2 bases and J gave up 11 bases; unmatched junction bases: 10. Germline V lookup: CDR1 MDHEN, CDR2 SYDVKM.

The V and J genes are TRBV7-2 and TRBJ2-5; 8 bases match TRBD2. V dropped 4 bases and J dropped 4; count of bases not matched to a gene: 5. This CDR3 region has 14 residues. Per the germline V gene, CDR1 is SGHTA and CDR2 is FQGNSA. The CDR3 reads CASSYGTRSETQYF. In DNA, the CDR3 is TGTGCCAGCAGCTACGGGACTAGATCAGAGACCCAGTACTTC.

This clone was picked up one time. The chain employs TRBV5-8 and TRBJ2-3, with D tentatively TRBD1 (5 bases). Between the trimmed V and J ends, which lost 5 bases and 4 bases, there was a span of 14 bases. Germline loops: CDR1 SGHTS, CDR2 YDEGEE. The CDR3 has 14 amino acids. This CDR3 is CASRDTRDSDTQYF. The DNA for the CDR3 is TGTGCCAGCAGGGACACCCGCGACTCAGATACGCAGTATTTT. Full variable domain (remainder filled in from reference TRBV5-8 and TRBJ2-3): EAGVTQSPTHLIKTRGQQATLRCSPISGHTSVYWYQQALGLGLQFLLWYDEGEERNRGNFPPRFSGRQFPNYSSELNVNALELEDSALYLCASRDTRDSDTQYFGPGTRLTVL.

The chain combines TRBV19 with TRBJ2-7, with 10 positions matching TRBD1. The germline V gene has CDR1 LNHDA and CDR2 SQIVND (reference sequence). V dropped 3 bases and J dropped 5; count of bases not matched to a gene: 7. CDR3 size: 15 residues. The CDR3 is CASSIQGTGENEQYF. The CDR3 bases are TGTGCCAGTAGTATTCAGGGGACAGGGGAGAACGAGCAGTACTTC.

The sample holds a few counts of this clone. This chain links TRBV11-2 with TRBJ2-5, with 8 bases lining up with TRBD2. CDR3 size: 17 residues. The junction had 11 bases not matched to a gene; V was cut back by 4 bases and J by 1 base. Germline V CDR1 and CDR2: SGHAT, FQNNGV. For the CDR3, the DNA is TGTGCCAGCAGCTACAACCGGGGGGCGGGAGGCCAAGAGACCCAGTACTTC. Its protein is CASSYNRGAGGQETQYF.

This clone appeared a single time. This chain joins TRBV3-1 (or the pseudogene TRBV3-2) and TRBJ2-7, with 7 bases matching TRBD1. This CDR3 has 16 amino acids. The V segment lost 4 bases and the J segment 2 bases; nucleotides outside the gene matches: 11. Germline CDR1 reads LGHDT; CDR2 reads YNNKEL (reference sequence). For the CDR3, the DNA is TGTGCCAGCAGCCCCCGGGAAAAAGGGGGCACCTACGAGCAGTACTTC. Protein: CASSPREKGGTYEQYF.

The chain couples TRBV4-1 to TRBJ1-3; possible D gene TRBD1, 6 bases. Germline values: CDR1 MGHRA, CDR2 YSYEKL. Trimming removed 1 base at V and 3 bases at J, with 16 bases between. The CDR3 spans 17 residues. The CDR3 coding sequence is TGCGCCAGCAGCCAAGTCCTAGGGGGTACGGGTGGAAACACCATATATTTT. As protein: CASSQVLGGTGGNTIYF.

The chain employs TRBV5-1 and TRBJ2-5; D unresolved. Trimming pared 0 bases from V and 2 bases from J, leaving 11 bases between. The CDR3 runs 15 residues. Germline V gene lookup returns CDR1 SGHRS and CDR2 YFSETQ. In DNA form, the CDR3 reads TGCGCCAGCAGCTTGGGATTAACGAGGCAAGAGACCCAGTACTTC. It yields the protein CASSLGLTRQETQYF.

The chain has TRBV3-1 (or the pseudogene TRBV3-2) and TRBJ2-7; no reliable D call. The germline V and J ends were trimmed by 8 bases and 5 bases, with 10 bases remaining between them. This CDR3 contains 11 residues. The germline CDR1 and CDR2 sequences are LGHDT and YNNKEL (reference sequence). CDR3 bases: TGTGCCAGCTTCGGTGGTGACGAGCAGTACTTC. Its translation is CASFGGDEQYF.

The genes are TRBV10-2 and TRBJ2-1, with D possibly called TRBD1 or TRBD2 (5 bases each). This CDR3 is built from 14 residues. The germline CDR1 and CDR2 sequences are WSHSY and SAAADI. V dropped 10 bases and J dropped 5 bases, with 18 bases sitting between them. CDR3 loop: CATSDLQGDNEQFF. CDR3 DNA: TGCGCCACCTCGGACTTGCAGGGAGACAATGAGCAGTTCTTC.

The chain combines TRBV25-1 with TRBJ1-1, with a weak D call TRBD1 (6 bases). Germline V gene lookup returns CDR1 MGHDK and CDR2 SYGVNS. This CDR3 spans 14 amino acids. Trimming left V 4 bases short and J 3 bases short, with 12 bases between. Written as DNA, the CDR3 is TGTGCCAGCAGTGTAACAGGGTGGGACACTGAAGCTTTCTTT. This gives the protein CASSVTGWDTEAFF.

This sequence joins TRBV19 and TRBJ2-2, with a possible D match to TRBD1 (5 bases). CDR3 length: 15 amino acids. In germline, CDR1 is LNHDA, CDR2 SQIVND (reference sequence). V was clipped by 2 bases and J by 7 bases, with 14 bases between them. For the CDR3, the DNA is TGTGCCAGTAGTATATCAGGGCTAGTGAACGGGGAGCTGTTTTTT. Its protein is CASSISGLVNGELFF.

This chain links TRBV5-1 with TRBJ1-1, with D uncertain. CDR1 is SGHRS, CDR2 YFSETQ, per germline. This CDR3 comprises 15 residues. Trimming left V 4 bases short and J 1 base short, with 14 bases between. CDR3 coding DNA: TGCGCCAGCAGCGAGAATATGGGAGAGAACACTGAAGCTTTCTTT. It codes for CASSENMGENTEAFF.

The chain links TRBV10-2 to TRBJ2-7; a weak D match, TRBD2 (6 bases). Looked up from germline, CDR1 is WSHSY and CDR2 is SAAADI. This CDR3 comprises 18 residues. Trimming left V 0 bases short and J 1 base short, with 19 bases between. In nucleotides, the CDR3 is TGCGCCAGCAGTGAGTCGAAGTCGGACTACTTGCGATCCTACGAGCAGTACTTC. Translating it yields CASSESKSDYLRSYEQYF.